Shown below are 5 T cell receptor beta chains from a single sample sequenced in a study of Ad26.COV2.S vaccination and SARS-CoV-2 variants. The data were produced by immunoSEQ multiplex PCR, yet TCRdb's version contains in-frame clones alone and is incomplete. This sample has hundreds of thousands of clones, with roughly 90% found just once. Treatment defined: approximately 18 received Ad26.COV2.S at low or high dose, single or two shots; several received placebo; per-sample allocation not given. The study sampled participants on day 63 after the first vaccine or placebo injection. The input for sequencing was peripheral blood, taken in a trial of Ad26.COV2.S vaccine versus placebo. These TCRs come from a person aged 18 to 59 who received the Ad26.COV2.S COVID-19 vaccine or a placebo.

This rearrangement joins TRBV7-9 to TRBJ2-5, with D maybe TRBD2 (6 bases). CDR1 is SEHNR, CDR2 FQNEAQ, per germline (reference sequence). The CDR3 length is 13 residues. V shed 5 bases and J shed 4 bases, with 11 bases lying between them. The CDR3 nucleotides read TGTGCCAGCAGCCGGCGGGACCCAGAGACCCAGTACTTC. Its protein product is CASSRRDPETQYF. The complete variable domain, with remaining parts taken from reference TRBV7-9 and TRBJ2-5, reads DTGVSQNPRHKITKRGQNVTFRCDPISEHNRLYWYRQTLGQGPEFLTYFQNEAQLEKSRLLSDRFSAERPKGSFSTLEIQRTEQGDSAMYLCASSRRDPETQYFGPGTRLLVL.

This clone was counted a single time. V and J are TRBV12-3 or TRBV12-4 and TRBJ1-3; unclear D gene. V was shortened by 5 bases and J by 4 bases, with 9 bases between the two germline ends. The CDR3 spans 13 residues. For the CDR3, the DNA is TGTGCCAGCAGTCCTAACGGGGGAAACACCATATATTTT. This encodes CASSPNGGNTIYF.

V gene TRBV19 combines with J gene TRBJ1-1, with D hard to call. Germline V gene sequence: CDR1 LNHDA, CDR2 SQIVND (reference sequence). This CDR3 contains 13 residues. Trimming removed 6 bases at V and 5 bases at J, with 13 bases between. CDR3 residues: CASSPRARTEAFF. The CDR3 DNA sequence: TGTGCCAGTAGCCCCCGGGCGAGGACTGAAGCTTTCTTT.

This sequence joins TRBV30 and TRBJ1-2; D is unresolved. The CDR3 extends over 13 amino acids. Germline CDR1 reads GTSNPN; CDR2 reads SVGIG (reference sequence). V was pared by 0 bases and J by 10 bases, with 15 bases between. In nucleotides, the CDR3 is TGTGCCTGGAGTGTACGGGAGGAGTCTATCTACACCTTC. This encodes CAWSVREESIYTF.

CDR3 sequence: CASSEGVGRNEQYF. CDR3 bases: TGTGCCAGCAGTGAAGGAGTAGGTCGGAACGAGCAGTACTTC. The chain recombines TRBV6-1 with TRBJ2-7; D unresolved. From germline, CDR1 is MNHNS and CDR2 SASEGT. The germline V and J ends were trimmed by 1 base and 5 bases, with 12 bases remaining between them. The CDR3 length is 14 residues.